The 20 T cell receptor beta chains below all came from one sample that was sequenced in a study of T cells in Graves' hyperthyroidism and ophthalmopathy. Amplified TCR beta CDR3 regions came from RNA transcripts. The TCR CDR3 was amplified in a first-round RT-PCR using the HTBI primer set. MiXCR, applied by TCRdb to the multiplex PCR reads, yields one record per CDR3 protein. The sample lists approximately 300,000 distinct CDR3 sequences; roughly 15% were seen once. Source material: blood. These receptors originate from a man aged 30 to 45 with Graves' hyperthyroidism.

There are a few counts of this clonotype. The CDR3 is CSARDLTGGLNYGYTF. The CDR3 region has the DNA TGCAGTGCTAGAGATCTGACAGGGGGGTTGAACTATGGCTACACCTTC. The V call is TRBV20-1, the J call TRBJ1-2; 9 bases align to TRBD1. Germline-derived CDR1 and CDR2 are DFQATT and SNEGSKA (reference sequence). The V gene end was trimmed by 0 bases and the J gene end by 2 bases; junction bases not matched to a gene: 7. This CDR3 contains 16 residues.

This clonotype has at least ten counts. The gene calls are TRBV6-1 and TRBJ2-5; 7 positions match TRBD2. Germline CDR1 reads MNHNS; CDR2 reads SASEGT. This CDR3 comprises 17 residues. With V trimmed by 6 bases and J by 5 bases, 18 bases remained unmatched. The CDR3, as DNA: TGTGCCAGCAGCCTCACCGGGGGGACCTTCGCGAGGGAGACCCAGTACTTC. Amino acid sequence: CASSLTGGTFARETQYF.

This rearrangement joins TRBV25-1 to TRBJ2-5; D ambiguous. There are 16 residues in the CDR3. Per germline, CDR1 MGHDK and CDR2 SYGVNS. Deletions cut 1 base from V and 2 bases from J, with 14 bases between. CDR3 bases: TGTGCCAGCAGTGAATTGGGGTGGGAAAAGCAAGAGACCCAGTACTTC. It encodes CASSELGWEKQETQYF.

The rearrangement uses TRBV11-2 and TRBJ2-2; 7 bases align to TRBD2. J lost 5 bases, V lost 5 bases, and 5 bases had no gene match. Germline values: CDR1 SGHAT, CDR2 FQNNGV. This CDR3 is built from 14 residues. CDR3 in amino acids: CASSLQAGTGELFF. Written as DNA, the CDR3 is TGTGCCAGCAGCCTACAAGCGGGAACCGGGGAGCTGTTTTTT.

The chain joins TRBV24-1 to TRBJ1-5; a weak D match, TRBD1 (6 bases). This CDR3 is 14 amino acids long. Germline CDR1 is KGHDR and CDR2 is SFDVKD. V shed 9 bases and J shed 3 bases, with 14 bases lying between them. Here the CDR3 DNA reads TGTGCCACCTCCGGCAGGGGAAACAATCAGCCCCAGCATTTT. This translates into CATSGRGNNQPQHF.

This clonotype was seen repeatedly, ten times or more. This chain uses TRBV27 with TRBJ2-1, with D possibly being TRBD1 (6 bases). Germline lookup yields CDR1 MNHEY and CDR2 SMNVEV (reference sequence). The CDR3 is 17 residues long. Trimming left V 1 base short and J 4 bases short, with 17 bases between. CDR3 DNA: TGTGCCAGCAGTTTATACGGTCAGGGGTTACTTTACAATGAGCAGTTCTTC. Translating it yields CASSLYGQGLLYNEQFF.

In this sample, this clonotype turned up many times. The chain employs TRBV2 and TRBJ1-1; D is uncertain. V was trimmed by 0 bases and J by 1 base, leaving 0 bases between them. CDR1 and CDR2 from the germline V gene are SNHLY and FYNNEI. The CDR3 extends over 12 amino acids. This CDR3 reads CASSEANTEAFF. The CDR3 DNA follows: TGTGCCAGCAGTGAAGCGAACACTGAAGCTTTCTTT. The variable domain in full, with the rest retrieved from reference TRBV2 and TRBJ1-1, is EPEVTQTPSHQVTQMGQEVILRCVPISNHLYFYWYRQILGQKVEFLVSFYNNEISEKSEIFDDQFSVERPDGSNFTLKIRSTKLEDSAMYFCASSEANTEAFFGQGTRLTVV.

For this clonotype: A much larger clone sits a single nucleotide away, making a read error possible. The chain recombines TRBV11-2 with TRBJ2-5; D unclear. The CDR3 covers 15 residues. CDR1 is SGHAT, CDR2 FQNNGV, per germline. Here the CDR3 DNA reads TGTGCCAGCAGCTTACATCCAGGCTACCAAGGGACCCAGTACTTC. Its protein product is CASSLHPGYQGTQYF.

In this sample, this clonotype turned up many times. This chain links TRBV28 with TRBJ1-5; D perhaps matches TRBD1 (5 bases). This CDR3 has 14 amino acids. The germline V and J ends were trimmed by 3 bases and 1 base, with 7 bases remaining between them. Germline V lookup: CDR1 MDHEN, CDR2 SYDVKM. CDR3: CASSFRASNQPQHF. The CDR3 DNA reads TGTGCCAGCAGTTTCAGGGCAAGCAATCAGCCCCAGCATTTT.

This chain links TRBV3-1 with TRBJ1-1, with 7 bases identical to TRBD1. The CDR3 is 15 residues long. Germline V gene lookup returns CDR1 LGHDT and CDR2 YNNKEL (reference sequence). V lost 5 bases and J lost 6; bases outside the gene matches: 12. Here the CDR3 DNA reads TGTGCCAGCAGCTCATGGACAGGAGTTAACCCTGAAGCTTTCTTT. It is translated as CASSSWTGVNPEAFF.

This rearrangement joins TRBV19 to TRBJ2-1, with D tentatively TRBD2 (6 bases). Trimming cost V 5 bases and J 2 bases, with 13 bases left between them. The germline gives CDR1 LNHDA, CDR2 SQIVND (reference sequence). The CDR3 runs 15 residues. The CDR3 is CASSSPGVPYNEQFF. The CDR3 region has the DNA TGTGCCAGTAGTTCTCCGGGAGTGCCCTACAATGAGCAGTTCTTC. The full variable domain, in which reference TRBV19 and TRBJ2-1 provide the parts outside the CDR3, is DGGITQSPKYLFRKEGQNVTLSCEQNLNHDAMYWYRQDPGQGLRLIYYSQIVNDFQKGDIAEGYSVSREKKESFPLTVTSAQKNPTAFYLCASSSPGVPYNEQFFGPGTRLTVL.

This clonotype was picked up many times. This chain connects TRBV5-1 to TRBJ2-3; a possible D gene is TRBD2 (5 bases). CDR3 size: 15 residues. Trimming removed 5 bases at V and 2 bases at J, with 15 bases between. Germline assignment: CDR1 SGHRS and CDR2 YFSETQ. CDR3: CASSWTEANTDTQYF. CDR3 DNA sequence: TGCGCCAGCAGTTGGACGGAGGCGAACACAGATACGCAGTATTTT. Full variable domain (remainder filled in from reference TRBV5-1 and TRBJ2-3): KAGVTQTPRYLIKTRGQQVTLSCSPISGHRSVSWYQQTPGQGLQFLFEYFSETQRNKGNFPGRFSGRQFSNSRSEMNVSTLELGDSALYLCASSWTEANTDTQYFGPGTRLTVL.

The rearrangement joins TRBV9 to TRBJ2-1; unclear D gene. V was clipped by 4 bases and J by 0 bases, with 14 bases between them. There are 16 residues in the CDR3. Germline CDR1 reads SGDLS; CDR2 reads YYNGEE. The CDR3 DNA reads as TGTGCCAGCAGCCCAAGAGGAGACTTCTCCTACAATGAGCAGTTCTTC. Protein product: CASSPRGDFSYNEQFF.

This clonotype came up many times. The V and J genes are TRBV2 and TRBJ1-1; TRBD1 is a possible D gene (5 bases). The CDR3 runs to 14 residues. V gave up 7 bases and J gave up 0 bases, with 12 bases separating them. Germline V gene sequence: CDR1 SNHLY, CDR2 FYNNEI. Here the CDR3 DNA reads TGTGCCAGCACCATCGGGGGACTGAACACTGAAGCTTTCTTT. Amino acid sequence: CASTIGGLNTEAFF.

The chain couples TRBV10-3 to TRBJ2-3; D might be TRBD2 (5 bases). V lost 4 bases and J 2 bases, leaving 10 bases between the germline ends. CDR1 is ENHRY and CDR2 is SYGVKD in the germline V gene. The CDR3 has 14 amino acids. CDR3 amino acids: CAISGNSDTDTQYF. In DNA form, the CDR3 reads TGTGCCATCAGTGGTAATAGCGACACAGATACGCAGTATTTT.

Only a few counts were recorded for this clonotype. The CDR3 is CASSLTEVASGTQYF. The CDR3 nucleotides are TGTGCCAGCAGTCTCACTGAGGTAGCTAGCGGTACGCAGTATTTT. The V gene is TRBV12-3 or TRBV12-4, the J gene TRBJ2-3; 7 positions agree with TRBD2. J lost 8 bases, V lost 5 bases, and 13 bases had no gene match. The CDR3 totals 15 residues.

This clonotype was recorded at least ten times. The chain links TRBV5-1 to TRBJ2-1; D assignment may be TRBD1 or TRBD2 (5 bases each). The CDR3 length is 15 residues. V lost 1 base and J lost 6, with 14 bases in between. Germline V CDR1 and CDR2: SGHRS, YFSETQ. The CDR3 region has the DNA TGCGCCAGCAGCTTGACCGGGACCGTCGTCAATGAGCAGTTCTTC. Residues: CASSLTGTVVNEQFF.

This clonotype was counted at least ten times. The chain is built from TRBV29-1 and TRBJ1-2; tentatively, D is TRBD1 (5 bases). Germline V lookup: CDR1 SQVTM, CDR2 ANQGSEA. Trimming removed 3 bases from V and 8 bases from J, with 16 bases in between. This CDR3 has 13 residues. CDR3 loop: CSVDNGAEWGYTF. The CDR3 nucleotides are TGCAGCGTTGATAACGGGGCGGAGTGGGGCTACACCTTC.

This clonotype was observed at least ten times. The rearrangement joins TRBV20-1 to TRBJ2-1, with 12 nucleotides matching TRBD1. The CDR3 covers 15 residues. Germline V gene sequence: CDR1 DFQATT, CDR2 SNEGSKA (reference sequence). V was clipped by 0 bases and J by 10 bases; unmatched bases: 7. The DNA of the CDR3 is TGCAGTGCTAGAGATATGGGACAGGGGGCACACGAGCAGTTCTTC. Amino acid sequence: CSARDMGQGAHEQFF.

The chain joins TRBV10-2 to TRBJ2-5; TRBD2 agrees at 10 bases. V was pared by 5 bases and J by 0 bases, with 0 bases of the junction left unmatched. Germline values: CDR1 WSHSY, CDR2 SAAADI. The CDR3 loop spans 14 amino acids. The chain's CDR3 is CASSTSGDQETQYF. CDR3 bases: TGCGCCAGCAGTACTAGCGGGGACCAAGAGACCCAGTACTTC.